This TCR beta chain was captured by sequencing in a study of T cells in Graves' hyperthyroidism and ophthalmopathy. This clonotype has ten or more counts. Its target is unknown. Trimming removed 0 bases at V and 9 bases at J, with 23 bases between. The CDR3 sequence is 16 residues long. From germline, CDR1 is DFQATT and CDR2 SNEGSKA (reference sequence). Findings and limits, study-wide: Ophthalmopathy was identified by the model a median about seven months ahead of onset.

The study left out patients who had uncontrolled infection, other autoimmune disease, pregnancy or lactation. Orbital computed tomography and thyroid ultrasound, together with serum TRAb and thyroxine and clinical symptoms, were used for diagnoses. Amplified TCR beta CDR3 regions came from RNA transcripts. The TCR CDR3 was amplified in a first-round RT-PCR using the HTBI primer set. One entry per CDR3 protein results from TCRdb running MiXCR on the multiplex PCR reads. The sample contains fewer than 750,000 distinct CDR3 sequences, roughly 15% of which appear only once. This TCR was recovered from a woman between 50 and 59 years old with Graves' ophthalmopathy. The sequenced sample was blood. This sequence joins TRBV20-1 and TRBJ1-2; weak D call: TRBD1 (5 bases). This CDR3 reads CSARDSTEIRQRRYTF. CDR3 bases: TGCAGTGCTAGAGATTCTACAGAGATTCGACAGCGACGCTACACCTTC.